The 22 T cell receptor beta chains given below trace back to one sample, sequenced in a study of pediatric ulcerative colitis. Using immunoSEQ multiplex PCR, the repertoire was profiled, and TCRdb retains in-frame clones only, with some absent. Among about 64,000 clones, roughly 90% were seen once, and the ten largest hold roughly 3%. The sequenced sample was blood. The receptors derive from a boy aged 5-17 years with severe ulcerative colitis.

The chain links TRBV5-1 to TRBJ2-2; D might be TRBD1 (6 bases). Germline-derived CDR1 and CDR2 are SGHRS and YFSETQ. Trimming stripped 3 bases from V and 1 base from J, with 16 bases between. The CDR3 has 17 residues. The DNA of the CDR3 is TGCGCCAGCAGCTCCCCTCTTCCGGGACAGAACACCGGGGAGCTGTTTTTT. This gives the protein CASSSPLPGQNTGELFF.

The chain joins TRBV7-2 to TRBJ2-3; TRBD1 agrees at 7 bases. This CDR3 has 15 amino acids. Germline CDR1 is SGHTA and CDR2 is FQGNSA. After removal of 5 bases from V and 1 base from J, the junction contained 6 bases not matched to a gene. DNA of the CDR3: TGTGCCAGCAGCCGTTGGACAGGCGGCACAGATACGCAGTATTTT. As protein: CASSRWTGGTDTQYF.

With respect to this clone: The junction does not match germline at one end; this may be a read error. The rearrangement joins TRBV7-7 to TRBJ2-1; D not certain. The CDR3 totals 13 residues. Germline-derived CDR1 and CDR2 are SSHAT and FNYEAQ (reference sequence). CDR3 residues: CASSLNVYNEQFF. The CDR3 nucleotides are TGTGCTAGCAGCTTAAACGTATACAATGAGCAGTTCTTC.

This clone was found a few times. The rearrangement links TRBV6-1 to TRBJ1-5, with TRBD1 identical over 7 bases. V shed 10 bases, J shed 3 bases, and the junction held 6 bases outside the gene matches. Germline CDR1 and CDR2: MNHNS and SASEGT. The CDR3 spans 13 residues. Here the CDR3 DNA reads TGTGCCACGAACAGGGGCGCCAATCAGCCCCAGCATTTT. Its translation is CATNRGANQPQHF.

The gene calls are TRBV25-1 and TRBJ2-6, with no clear D. CDR3 length equals 16 residues. The V gene lost 2 bases and the J gene lost 0 bases, with 8 bases spanning the gap. Per the germline V gene, CDR1 is MGHDK and CDR2 is SYGVNS. The CDR3 DNA reads TGTGCCAGCAGTGAAACCCTAATCTCTGGGGCCAACGTCCTGACTTTC. Amino acids: CASSETLISGANVLTF.

Written as DNA, the CDR3 is TGCGCCAGCAGCTGGGACCCGGTGGGGGCCAATCAGCCCCAGCATTTT. Encoded protein: CASSWDPVGANQPQHF. J is TRBJ1-5 and V is TRBV5-1, with TRBD1 as a possible D gene (6 bases). Germline values: CDR1 SGHRS, CDR2 YFSETQ. Between the trimmed V and J ends, which lost 3 bases and 3 bases, there was a span of 16 bases. This CDR3 has 16 amino acids.

This clone is termed medium-sized (0.01 to 0.1%). The V call is TRBV11-2, the J call TRBJ2-5; D not resolved. CDR1 is SGHAT and CDR2 is FQNNGV in the germline V gene. V was cut by 2 bases and J by 2 bases, with 6 bases left in between. The CDR3 is 13 residues long. CDR3 loop: CASSLWRQETQYF. The CDR3 coding sequence is TGTGCCAGCAGCTTATGGCGGCAAGAGACCCAGTACTTC.

The chain has TRBV19 and TRBJ2-7; a weak D match, TRBD2 (5 bases). Looked up from germline, CDR1 is LNHDA and CDR2 is SQIVND (reference sequence). V lost 3 bases and J 4 bases, leaving 13 bases between the germline ends. The CDR3 consists of 14 residues. The CDR3 DNA follows: TGTGCCAGTAGTATCGCTAGCAGACCTTACGAGCAGTACTTC. Translation gives CASSIASRPYEQYF.

The chain couples TRBV27 to TRBJ1-5; D is possibly TRBD1 (5 bases). V lost 4 bases and J lost 4, with 14 bases in between. Germline V CDR1 and CDR2: MNHEY, SMNVEV (reference sequence). The CDR3 has 15 residues. The CDR3 nucleotides read TGTGCCAGCAGTTCGGGGACGGATGGTAATCAGCCCCAGCATTTT. As protein: CASSSGTDGNQPQHF.

The CDR3 coding sequence is TGTGCCAGCAGCGTAGGAGGGACAGATACGCAGTATTTT. This translates into CASSVGGTDTQYF. The chain links TRBV9 to TRBJ2-3, with D possibly matching TRBD2 (5 bases). The CDR3 covers 13 residues. V was pared by 0 bases and J by 3 bases, with 5 bases between. Germline V gene data show CDR1 as SGDLS and CDR2 as YYNGEE.

The chain combines TRBV29-1 with TRBJ1-2, with unresolved D. The germline V gene encodes CDR1 SQVTM and CDR2 ANQGSEA. The ends were cut back, 4 bases at V and 7 bases at J, with 22 bases in the middle. This CDR3 has 15 amino acids. The CDR3 loop is CSVVPSEGVVVGYTF. CDR3 DNA: TGCAGCGTTGTCCCCTCGGAGGGTGTGGTCGTTGGCTACACCTTC.

This clone was picked up a small number of times. The chain recombines TRBV9 with TRBJ1-5; D ambiguous. The ends were cut back, 0 bases at V and 1 base at J, with 5 bases in the middle. Germline V gene lookup returns CDR1 SGDLS and CDR2 YYNGEE. The CDR3 length is 14 residues. CDR3 protein: CASSVDGSNQPQHF. CDR3 bases: TGTGCCAGCAGCGTAGACGGCAGCAATCAGCCCCAGCATTTT.

This clone was seen a few times. The chain links TRBV7-9 to TRBJ1-1, with 8 bases that match TRBD1. The junction had 5 bases not matched to a gene; V was cut back by 5 bases and J by 0 bases. This CDR3 region has 15 residues. Germline lookup yields CDR1 SEHNR and CDR2 FQNEAQ (reference sequence). The CDR3 DNA sequence: TGTGCCAGCAGCGCCCGGACAGGGTTGAACACTGAAGCTTTCTTT. This encodes CASSARTGLNTEAFF.

This clone was seen a handful of times. This rearrangement joins TRBV7-2 to TRBJ2-7; D might be TRBD1 (5 bases). Per germline, CDR1 SGHTA and CDR2 FQGNSA. Trimming shortened V by 8 bases and J by 5 bases, and 16 bases separated the two germline ends. The CDR3 extends over 13 amino acids. The CDR3 DNA sequence: TGTGCCAGCCTCGCCTCCAGGGCGGACGAGCAGTACTTC. It encodes CASLASRADEQYF.

This chain links TRBV19 with TRBJ2-4; D unclear. V was shortened by 6 bases and J by 8 bases, with 17 bases between the two germline ends. Germline values: CDR1 LNHDA, CDR2 SQIVND (reference sequence). The CDR3 is 14 amino acids. The CDR3 loop reads CASRPGPNYYIQYF. The DNA of the CDR3 is TGTGCCAGTAGGCCCGGGCCAAACTATTACATTCAGTACTTC. Complete variable domain (other parts from reference TRBV19 and TRBJ2-4): DGGITQSPKYLFRKEGQNVTLSCEQNLNHDAMYWYRQDPGQGLRLIYYSQIVNDFQKGDIAEGYSVSREKKESFPLTVTSAQKNPTAFYLCASRPGPNYYIQYFGAGTRLSVL.

The chain couples TRBV10-2 to TRBJ1-1; a possible D gene is TRBD1 (6 bases). CDR1 is WSHSY, CDR2 SAAADI, per germline. The V and J ends lost 2 bases and 3 bases respectively, with 10 bases between them. CDR3 length: 14 residues. Here the CDR3 DNA reads TGCGCCAGCAGTGAGGGGGGCGCAGACACTGAAGCTTTCTTT. Amino acids: CASSEGGADTEAFF.

The V call is TRBV7-3, the J call TRBJ2-1; D gene ambiguous. V shed 5 bases and J shed 8 bases, with 16 bases lying between them. Germline V gene sequence: CDR1 SGHTA, CDR2 FQGTGA. The CDR3 contains 14 residues. The CDR3 DNA reads TGTGCCAGCAGCCCCGGGCCGGATGAGTATGAGCAGTTCTTC. Residues: CASSPGPDEYEQFF. The complete variable domain, with remaining parts taken from reference TRBV7-3 and TRBJ2-1, reads GAGVSQTPSNKVTEKGKYVELRCDPISGHTALYWYRQSLGQGPEFLIYFQGTGAADDSGLPNDRFFAVRPEGSVSTLKIQRTERGDSAVYLCASSPGPDEYEQFFGPGTRLTVL.

This chain uses TRBV5-4 with TRBJ2-1; D perhaps matches TRBD2 (6 bases). V lost 4 bases and J 5 bases, leaving 13 bases between the germline ends. The CDR3 is 14 amino acids. Germline lookup yields CDR1 SGHNT and CDR2 YYREEE (reference sequence). CDR3 sequence (DNA): TGTGCCAGCAGCAGGCGGGAAAAAGACAATGAGCAGTTCTTC. Translation: CASSRREKDNEQFF.

The V call is TRBV6-1, the J call TRBJ2-7; 11 bases are shared with TRBD2. CDR1 is MNHNS, CDR2 SASEGT, per germline. Losses at the gene ends were 5 bases for V and 2 bases for J; bases not matched to a gene: 2. The CDR3 extends over 14 amino acids. Written as DNA, the CDR3 is TGTGCCAGCAGTACGGGACTAGCGGCCTACGAGCAGTACTTC. It translates to CASSTGLAAYEQYF.

The chain combines TRBV6-6 with TRBJ1-1; D gene uncertain. V gave up 2 bases and J gave up 0 bases, with 4 bases separating them. This CDR3 region has 13 residues. Germline CDR1 and CDR2: MNHNY and SVGAGI (reference sequence). CDR3 bases: TGTGCCAGCAGTTACCGAGTGAACACTGAAGCTTTCTTT. This encodes CASSYRVNTEAFF.

The chain combines TRBV30 with TRBJ1-1; the match to TRBD1 covers 9 bases. The junction had 8 bases not matched to a gene; V was cut back by 7 bases and J by 5 bases. CDR3 size: 13 residues. The germline V gene has CDR1 GTSNPN and CDR2 SVGIG (reference sequence). CDR3 coding DNA: TGTGCCTCCGAAGGACAGGGGTATACTGAAGCTTTCTTT. Its protein is CASEGQGYTEAFF.

This chain connects TRBV25-1 to TRBJ2-1; D unclear. The CDR3 is 12 amino acids. CDR1 is MGHDK, CDR2 SYGVNS, per germline. V gave up 2 bases and J gave up 5 bases, with 4 bases separating them. Here the CDR3 reads CASSEPHNEQFF. In nucleotides, the CDR3 is TGTGCCAGCAGTGAACCCCACAATGAGCAGTTCTTC.